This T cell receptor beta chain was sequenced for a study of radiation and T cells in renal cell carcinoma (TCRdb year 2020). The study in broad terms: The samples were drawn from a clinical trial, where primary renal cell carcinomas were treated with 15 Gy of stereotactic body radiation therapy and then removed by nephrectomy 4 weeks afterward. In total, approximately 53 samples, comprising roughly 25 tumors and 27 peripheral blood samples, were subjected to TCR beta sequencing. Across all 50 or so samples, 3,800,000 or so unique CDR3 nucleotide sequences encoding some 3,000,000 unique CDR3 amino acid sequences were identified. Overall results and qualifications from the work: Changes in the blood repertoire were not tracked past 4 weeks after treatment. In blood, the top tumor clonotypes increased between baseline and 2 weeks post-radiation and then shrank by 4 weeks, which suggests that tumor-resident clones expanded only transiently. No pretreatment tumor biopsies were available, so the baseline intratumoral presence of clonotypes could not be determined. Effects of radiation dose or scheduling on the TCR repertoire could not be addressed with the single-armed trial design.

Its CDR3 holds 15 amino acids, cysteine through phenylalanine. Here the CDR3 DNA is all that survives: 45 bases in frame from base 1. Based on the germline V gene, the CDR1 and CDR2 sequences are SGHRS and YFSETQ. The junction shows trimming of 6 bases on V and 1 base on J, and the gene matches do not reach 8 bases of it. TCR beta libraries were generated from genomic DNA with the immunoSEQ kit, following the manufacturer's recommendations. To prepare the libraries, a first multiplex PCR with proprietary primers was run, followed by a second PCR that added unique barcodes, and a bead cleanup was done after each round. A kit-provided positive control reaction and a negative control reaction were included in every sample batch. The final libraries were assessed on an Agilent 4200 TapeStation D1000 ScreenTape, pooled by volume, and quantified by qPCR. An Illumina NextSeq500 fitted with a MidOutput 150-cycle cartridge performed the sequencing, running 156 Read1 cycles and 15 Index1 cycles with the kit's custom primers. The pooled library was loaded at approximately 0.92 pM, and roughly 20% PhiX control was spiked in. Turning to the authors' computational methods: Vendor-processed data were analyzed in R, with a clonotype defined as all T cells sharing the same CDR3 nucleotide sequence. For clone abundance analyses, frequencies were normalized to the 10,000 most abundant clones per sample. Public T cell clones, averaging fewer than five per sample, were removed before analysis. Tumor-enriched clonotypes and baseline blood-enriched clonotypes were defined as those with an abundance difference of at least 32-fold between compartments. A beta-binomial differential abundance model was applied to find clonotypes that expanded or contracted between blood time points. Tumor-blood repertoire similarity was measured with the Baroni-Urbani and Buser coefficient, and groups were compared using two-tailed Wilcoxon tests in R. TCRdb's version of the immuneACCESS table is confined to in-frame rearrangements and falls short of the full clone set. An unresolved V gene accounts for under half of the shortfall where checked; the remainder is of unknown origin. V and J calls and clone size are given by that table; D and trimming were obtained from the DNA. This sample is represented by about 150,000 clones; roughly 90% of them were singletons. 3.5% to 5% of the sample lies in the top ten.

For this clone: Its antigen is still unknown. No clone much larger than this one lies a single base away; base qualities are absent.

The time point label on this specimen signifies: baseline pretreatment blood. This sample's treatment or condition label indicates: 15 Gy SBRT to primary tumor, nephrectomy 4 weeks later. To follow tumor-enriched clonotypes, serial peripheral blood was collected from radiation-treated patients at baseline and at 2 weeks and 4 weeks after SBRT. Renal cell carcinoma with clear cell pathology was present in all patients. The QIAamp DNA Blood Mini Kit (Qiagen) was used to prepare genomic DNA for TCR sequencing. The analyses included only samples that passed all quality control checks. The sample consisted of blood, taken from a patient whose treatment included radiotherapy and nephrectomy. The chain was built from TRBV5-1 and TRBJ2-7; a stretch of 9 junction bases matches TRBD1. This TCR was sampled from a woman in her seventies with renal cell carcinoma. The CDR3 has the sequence CASTSGTGTSYEQYF. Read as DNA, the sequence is TGCGCCAGCACCTCCGGGACAGGGACGTCCTACGAGCAGTACTTC.